This TCR beta chain emerged from a study of cytomegalovirus exposure and HLA in healthy donors. Vbeta (60) and Jbeta (13) primers were used in the PCR. Sequencing was performed with immunoSEQ multiplex PCR; in TCRdb, only in-frame clones are kept and a portion is missing. The sample yields around 130,000 clones, just under 80% seen once. Germline CDR1 is SGHKS and CDR2 is YYEKEE (reference sequence). V dropped 0 bases and J dropped 9 bases, with 22 bases sitting between them. The CDR3 totals 17 residues. Nominal health characterized the donors when sampled, though unrecorded immune exposures were likely.

The clonotype originates from a woman under 30 in good health and CMV-seronegative. The sample taken for sequencing was PBMCs. The rearrangement links TRBV5-5 to TRBJ2-1, with D tentatively TRBD1 (5 bases). The CDR3 region is CASSLDLQSRPGFEQFF. The CDR3 bases are TGTGCCAGCAGCTTGGACCTCCAATCAAGGCCAGGGTTTGAGCAGTTCTTC.